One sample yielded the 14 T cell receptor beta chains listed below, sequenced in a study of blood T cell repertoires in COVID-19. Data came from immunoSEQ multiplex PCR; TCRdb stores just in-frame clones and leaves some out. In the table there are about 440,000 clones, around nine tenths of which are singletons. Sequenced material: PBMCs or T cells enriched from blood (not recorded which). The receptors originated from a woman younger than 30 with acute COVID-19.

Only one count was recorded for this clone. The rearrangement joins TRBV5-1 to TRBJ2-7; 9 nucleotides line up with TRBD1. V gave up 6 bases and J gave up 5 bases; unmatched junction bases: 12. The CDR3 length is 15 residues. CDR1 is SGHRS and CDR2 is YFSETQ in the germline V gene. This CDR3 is CASTPTGTGNDEQYF. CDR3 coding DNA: TGCGCCAGCACTCCGACCGGGACAGGGAATGACGAGCAGTACTTC.

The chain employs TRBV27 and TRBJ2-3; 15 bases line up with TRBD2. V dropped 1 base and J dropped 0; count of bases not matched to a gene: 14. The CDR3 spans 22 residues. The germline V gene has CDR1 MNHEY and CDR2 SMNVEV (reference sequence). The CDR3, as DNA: TGTGCCAGCAGTTTATTTGGAATAGGGACTAGCGGGAGGCGGGAGAGCACAGATACGCAGTATTTT. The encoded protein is CASSLFGIGTSGRRESTDTQYF.

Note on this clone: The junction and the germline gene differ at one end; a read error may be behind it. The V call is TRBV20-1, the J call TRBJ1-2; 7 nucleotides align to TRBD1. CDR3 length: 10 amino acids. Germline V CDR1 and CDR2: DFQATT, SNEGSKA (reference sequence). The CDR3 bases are TGCAGTGCTCCATCCGACAGGGTTGTATTC. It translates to CSAPSDRVVF.

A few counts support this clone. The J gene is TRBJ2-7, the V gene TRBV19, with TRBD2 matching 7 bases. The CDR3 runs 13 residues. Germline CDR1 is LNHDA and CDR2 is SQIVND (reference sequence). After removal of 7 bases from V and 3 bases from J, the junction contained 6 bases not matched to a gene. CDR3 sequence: CASKAGDRYEQYF. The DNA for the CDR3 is TGTGCCAGTAAGGCGGGGGACCGCTACGAGCAGTACTTC. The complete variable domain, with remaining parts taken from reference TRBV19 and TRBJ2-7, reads DGGITQSPKYLFRKEGQNVTLSCEQNLNHDAMYWYRQDPGQGLRLIYYSQIVNDFQKGDIAEGYSVSREKKESFPLTVTSAQKNPTAFYLCASKAGDRYEQYFGPGTRLTVT.

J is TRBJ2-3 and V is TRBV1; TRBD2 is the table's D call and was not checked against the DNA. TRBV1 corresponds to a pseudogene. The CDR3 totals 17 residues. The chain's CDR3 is CTSSQPTAGASTDTQYF. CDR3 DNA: TGCACCAGCAGCCAGCCCACCGCGGGGGCCAGCACAGATACGCAGTATTTT.

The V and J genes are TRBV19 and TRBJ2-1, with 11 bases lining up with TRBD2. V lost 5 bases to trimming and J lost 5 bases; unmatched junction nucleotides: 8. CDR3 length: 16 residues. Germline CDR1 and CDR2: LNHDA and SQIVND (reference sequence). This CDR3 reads CASSPRTSGPNNEQFF. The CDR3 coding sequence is TGTGCCAGTAGTCCCAGGACTAGCGGGCCGAACAATGAGCAGTTCTTC.

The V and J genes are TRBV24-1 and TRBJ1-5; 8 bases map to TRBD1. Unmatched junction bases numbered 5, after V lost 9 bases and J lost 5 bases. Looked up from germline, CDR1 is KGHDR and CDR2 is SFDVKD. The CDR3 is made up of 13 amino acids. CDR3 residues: CATSDRADQPQHF. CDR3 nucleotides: TGTGCCACCTCGGACAGGGCCGATCAGCCCCAGCATTTT.

Written as DNA, the CDR3 is TGTGCCAGCAGCCAAGAGGCCCGACAGGGATGGGGTACTGAAGCTTTCTTT. This translates into CASSQEARQGWGTEAFF. V and J are TRBV4-2 and TRBJ1-1, with 7 bases matching TRBD1. Germline trimming cut 0 bases from V and 5 bases from J; bases unmatched to any gene: 12. The CDR3 runs to 17 residues. The germline CDR1 and CDR2 sequences are LGHNA and YNFKEQ.

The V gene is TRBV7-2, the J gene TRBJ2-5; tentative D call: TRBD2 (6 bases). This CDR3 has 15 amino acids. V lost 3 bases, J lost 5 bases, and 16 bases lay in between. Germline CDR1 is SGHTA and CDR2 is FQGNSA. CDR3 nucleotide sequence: TGTGCCAGCAGCTTGGCGGGACGGTACTCGGAGACCCAGTACTTC. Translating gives CASSLAGRYSETQYF.

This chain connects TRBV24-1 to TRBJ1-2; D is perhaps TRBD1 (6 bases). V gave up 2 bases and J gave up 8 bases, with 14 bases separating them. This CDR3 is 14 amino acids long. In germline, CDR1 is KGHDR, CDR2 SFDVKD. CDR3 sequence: CATSDSTGFRGYTF. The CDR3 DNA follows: TGTGCCACCAGTGATTCAACAGGGTTTCGGGGCTACACCTTC.

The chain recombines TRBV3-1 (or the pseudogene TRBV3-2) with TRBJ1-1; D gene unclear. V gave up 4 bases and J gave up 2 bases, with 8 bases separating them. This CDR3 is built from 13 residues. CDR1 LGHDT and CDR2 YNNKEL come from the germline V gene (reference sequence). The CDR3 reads CASSLGLNTEAFF. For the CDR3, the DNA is TGTGCCAGCAGCCTTGGGCTTAACACTGAAGCTTTCTTT.

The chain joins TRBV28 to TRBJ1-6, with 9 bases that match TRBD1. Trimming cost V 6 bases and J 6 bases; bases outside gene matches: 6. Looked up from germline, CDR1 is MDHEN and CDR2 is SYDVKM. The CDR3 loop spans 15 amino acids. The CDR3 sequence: CASRSPGQGNSPLHF. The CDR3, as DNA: TGTGCCAGCAGGTCACCGGGACAGGGTAATTCACCCCTCCACTTT.

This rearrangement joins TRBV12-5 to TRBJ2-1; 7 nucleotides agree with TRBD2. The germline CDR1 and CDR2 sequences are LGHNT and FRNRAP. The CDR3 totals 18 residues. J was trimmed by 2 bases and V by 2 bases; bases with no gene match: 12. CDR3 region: CASGLLSLADLPYNEQFF. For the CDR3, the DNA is TGTGCTAGTGGTTTGCTCTCCCTAGCGGACCTTCCCTACAATGAGCAGTTCTTC.

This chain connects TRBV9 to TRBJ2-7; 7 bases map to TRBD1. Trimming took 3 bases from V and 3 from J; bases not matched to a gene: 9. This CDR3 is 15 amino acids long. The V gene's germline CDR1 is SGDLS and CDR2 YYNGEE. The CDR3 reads CASSAGTENFYEQYF. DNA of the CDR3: TGTGCCAGCAGCGCCGGGACAGAGAACTTCTACGAGCAGTACTTC.